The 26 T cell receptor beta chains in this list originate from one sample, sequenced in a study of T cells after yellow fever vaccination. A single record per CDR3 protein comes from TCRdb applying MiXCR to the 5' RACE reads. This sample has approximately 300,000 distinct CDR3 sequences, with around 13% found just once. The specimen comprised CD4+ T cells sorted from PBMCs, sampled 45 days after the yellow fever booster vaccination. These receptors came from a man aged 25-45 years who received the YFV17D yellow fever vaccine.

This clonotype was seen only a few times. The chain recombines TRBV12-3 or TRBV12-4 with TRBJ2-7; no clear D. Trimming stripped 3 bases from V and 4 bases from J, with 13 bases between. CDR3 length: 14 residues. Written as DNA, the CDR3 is TGTGCCAGCAGTTTGGGCACCCCCCCTTACGAGCAGTACTTC. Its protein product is CASSLGTPPYEQYF.

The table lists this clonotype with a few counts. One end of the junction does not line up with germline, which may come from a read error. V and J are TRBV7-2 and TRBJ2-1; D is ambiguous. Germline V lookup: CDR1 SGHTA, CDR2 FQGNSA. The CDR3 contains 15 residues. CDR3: CASSPPLILYHEQFF. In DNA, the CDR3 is TGTGCCAGCAGCCCACCGTTGATACTCTACCATGAGCAGTTCTTC.

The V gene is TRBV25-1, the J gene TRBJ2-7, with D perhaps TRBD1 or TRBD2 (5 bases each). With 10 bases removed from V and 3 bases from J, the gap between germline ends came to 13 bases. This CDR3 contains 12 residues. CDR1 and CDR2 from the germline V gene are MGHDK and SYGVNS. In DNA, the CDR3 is TGTGCCACCGGGAAAGGGGTCTACGAGCAGTACTTC. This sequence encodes CATGKGVYEQYF.

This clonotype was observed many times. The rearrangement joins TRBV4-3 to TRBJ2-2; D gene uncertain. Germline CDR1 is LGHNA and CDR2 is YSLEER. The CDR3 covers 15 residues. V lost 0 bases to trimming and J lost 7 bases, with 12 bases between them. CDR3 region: CASSQDLTVRGELFF. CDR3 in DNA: TGCGCCAGCAGCCAAGATCTAACGGTACGCGGGGAGCTGTTTTTT.

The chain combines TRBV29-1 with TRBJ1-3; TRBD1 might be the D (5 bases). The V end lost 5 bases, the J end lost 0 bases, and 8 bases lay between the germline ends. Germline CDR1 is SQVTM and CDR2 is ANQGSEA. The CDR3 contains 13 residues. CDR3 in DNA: TGCAGCGTTAGAACAGGCTCTGGAAACACCATATATTTT. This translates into CSVRTGSGNTIYF.

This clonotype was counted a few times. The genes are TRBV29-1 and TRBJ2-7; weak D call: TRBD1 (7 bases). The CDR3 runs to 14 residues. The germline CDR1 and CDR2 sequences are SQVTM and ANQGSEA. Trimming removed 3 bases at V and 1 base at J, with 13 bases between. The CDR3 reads CSVEEGAGSYEQYF. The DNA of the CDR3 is TGCAGCGTTGAGGAGGGGGCTGGGTCCTACGAGCAGTACTTC.

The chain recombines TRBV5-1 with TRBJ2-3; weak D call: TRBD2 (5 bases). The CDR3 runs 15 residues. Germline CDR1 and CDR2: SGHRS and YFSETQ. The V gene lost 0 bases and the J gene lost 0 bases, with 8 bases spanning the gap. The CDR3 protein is CASSLVPGSTDTQYF. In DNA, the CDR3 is TGCGCCAGCAGCTTGGTTCCGGGGAGCACAGATACGCAGTATTTT.

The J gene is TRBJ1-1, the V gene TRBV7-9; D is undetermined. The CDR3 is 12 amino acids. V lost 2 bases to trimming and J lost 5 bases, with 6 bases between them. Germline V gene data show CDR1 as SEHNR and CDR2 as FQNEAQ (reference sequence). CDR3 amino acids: CASSLPRTEAFF. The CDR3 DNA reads TGTGCCAGCAGCTTACCGAGAACTGAAGCTTTCTTT.

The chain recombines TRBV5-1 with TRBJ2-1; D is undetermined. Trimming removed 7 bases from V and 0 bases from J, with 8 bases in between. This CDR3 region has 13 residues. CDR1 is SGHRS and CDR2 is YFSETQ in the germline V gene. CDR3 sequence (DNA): TGCGCCAGCTTATTGAGCTCCTACAATGAGCAGTTCTTC. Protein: CASLLSSYNEQFF.

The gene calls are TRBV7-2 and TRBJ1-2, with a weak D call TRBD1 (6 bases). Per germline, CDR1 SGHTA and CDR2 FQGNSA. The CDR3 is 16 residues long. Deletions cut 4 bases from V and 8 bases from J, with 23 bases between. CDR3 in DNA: TGTGCCAGCAGCTCAATGGGAACAGGGAAGATCGTAGGCTACACCTTC. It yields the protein CASSSMGTGKIVGYTF.

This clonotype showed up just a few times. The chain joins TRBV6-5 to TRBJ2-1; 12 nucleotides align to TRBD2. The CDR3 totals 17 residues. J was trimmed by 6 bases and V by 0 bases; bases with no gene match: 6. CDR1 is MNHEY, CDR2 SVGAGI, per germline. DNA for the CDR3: TGTGCCAGCAGTTACTCATTTCTAGCGGGAGGGGTCAATGAGCAGTTCTTC. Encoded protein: CASSYSFLAGGVNEQFF.

CDR3 DNA sequence: TGTGCCAGCAGCTTAGGTGGGACGAAGCCCTATGAGCAGTTCTTC. It encodes CASSLGGTKPYEQFF. The chain uses TRBV7-2 and TRBJ2-1; D is tentatively TRBD1 or TRBD2 (5 bases each). Germline V gene sequence: CDR1 SGHTA, CDR2 FQGNSA. This CDR3 spans 15 amino acids. The germline V and J ends were trimmed by 1 base and 8 bases, with 15 bases remaining between them. The whole variable domain, remainder taken from reference TRBV7-2 and TRBJ2-1, is GAGVSQSPSNKVTEKGKDVELRCDPISGHTALYWYRQSLGQGLEFLIYFQGNSAPDKSGLPSDRFSAERTGGSVSTLTIQRTQQEDSAVYLCASSLGGTKPYEQFFGPGTRLTVL.

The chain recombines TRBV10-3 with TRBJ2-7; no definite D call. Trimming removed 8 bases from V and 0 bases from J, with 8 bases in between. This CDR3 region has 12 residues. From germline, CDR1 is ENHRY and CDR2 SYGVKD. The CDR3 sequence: CAIQADSYEQYF. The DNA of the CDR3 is TGTGCCATCCAGGCAGACTCCTACGAGCAGTACTTC.

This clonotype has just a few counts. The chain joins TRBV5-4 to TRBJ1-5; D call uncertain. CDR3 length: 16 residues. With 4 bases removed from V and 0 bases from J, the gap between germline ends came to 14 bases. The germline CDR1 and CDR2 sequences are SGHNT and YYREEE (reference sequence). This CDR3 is CASSSGGGYSNQPQHF. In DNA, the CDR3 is TGTGCCAGCAGCAGTGGAGGCGGGTATAGCAATCAGCCCCAGCATTTT.

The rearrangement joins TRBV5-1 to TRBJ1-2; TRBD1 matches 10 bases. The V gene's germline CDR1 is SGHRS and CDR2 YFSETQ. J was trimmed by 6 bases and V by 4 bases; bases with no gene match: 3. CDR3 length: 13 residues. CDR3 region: CASSTGQGDGYTF. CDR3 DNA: TGCGCCAGCAGCACCGGACAGGGGGATGGCTACACCTTC.

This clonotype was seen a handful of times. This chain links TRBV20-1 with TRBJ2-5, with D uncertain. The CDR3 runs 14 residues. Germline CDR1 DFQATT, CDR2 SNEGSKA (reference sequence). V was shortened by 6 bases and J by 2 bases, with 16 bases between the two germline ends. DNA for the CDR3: TGCAGTGCAGGAAGTTACCGACGGCAAGAGACCCAGTACTTC. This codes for CSAGSYRRQETQYF.

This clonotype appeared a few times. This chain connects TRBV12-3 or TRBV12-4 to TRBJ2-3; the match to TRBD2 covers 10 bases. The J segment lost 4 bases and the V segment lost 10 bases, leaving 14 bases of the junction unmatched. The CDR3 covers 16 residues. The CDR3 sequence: CATPPASGRCPDTQYF. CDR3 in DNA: TGTGCCACCCCCCCGGCTAGCGGGAGATGCCCAGATACGCAGTATTTT.

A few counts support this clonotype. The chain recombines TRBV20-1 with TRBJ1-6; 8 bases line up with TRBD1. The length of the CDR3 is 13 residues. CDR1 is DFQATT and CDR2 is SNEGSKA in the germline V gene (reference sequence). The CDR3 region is CSVAQGVNSPLHF. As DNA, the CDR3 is TGCAGCGTGGCACAGGGGGTTAATTCACCCCTCCACTTT.

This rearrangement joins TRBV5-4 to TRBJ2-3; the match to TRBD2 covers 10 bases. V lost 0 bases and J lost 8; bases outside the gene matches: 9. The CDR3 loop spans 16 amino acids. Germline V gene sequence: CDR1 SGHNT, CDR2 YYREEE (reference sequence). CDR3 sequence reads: CASSLAYLAGAGTQYF. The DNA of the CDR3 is TGTGCCAGCAGCTTGGCGTATCTAGCGGGGGCAGGTACGCAGTATTTT.

The CDR3: CASSQQGGDYNEQFF. Here the CDR3 DNA reads TGTGCCAGCTCACAACAGGGAGGGGACTACAATGAGCAGTTCTTC. V is TRBV18 and J is TRBJ2-1; a weak D match, TRBD2 (7 bases). V was shortened by 4 bases and J by 3 bases, with 13 bases between the two germline ends. Germline V gives CDR1 KGHSH, CDR2 LQKENI. This CDR3 spans 15 amino acids. Variable domain in full (rest from reference TRBV18 and TRBJ2-1): NAGVMQNPRHLVRRRGQEARLRCSPMKGHSHVYWYRQLPEEGLKFMVYLQKENIIDESGMPKERFSAEFPKEGPSILRIQQVVRGDSAAYFCASSQQGGDYNEQFFGPGTRLTVL.

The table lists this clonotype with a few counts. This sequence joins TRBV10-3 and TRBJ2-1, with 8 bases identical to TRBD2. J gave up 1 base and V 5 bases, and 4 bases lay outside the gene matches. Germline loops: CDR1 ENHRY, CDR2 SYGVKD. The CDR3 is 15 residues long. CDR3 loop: CAISQSGSSYNEQFF. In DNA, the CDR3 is TGTGCCATCAGTCAGAGCGGGAGTTCCTACAATGAGCAGTTCTTC.

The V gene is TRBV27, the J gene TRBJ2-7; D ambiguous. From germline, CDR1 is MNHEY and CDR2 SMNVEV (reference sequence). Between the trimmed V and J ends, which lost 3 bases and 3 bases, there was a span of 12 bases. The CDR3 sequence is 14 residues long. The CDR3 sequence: CASSFGSGRYEQYF. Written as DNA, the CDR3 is TGTGCCAGCAGTTTCGGGTCTGGTCGCTACGAGCAGTACTTC.

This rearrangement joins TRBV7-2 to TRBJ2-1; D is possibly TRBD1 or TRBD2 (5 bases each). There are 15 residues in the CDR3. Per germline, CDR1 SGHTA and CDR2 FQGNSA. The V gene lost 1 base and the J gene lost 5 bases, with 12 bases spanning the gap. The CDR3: CASSLVAGTHNEQFF. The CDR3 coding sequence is TGTGCCAGCAGCTTAGTTGCCGGGACCCACAATGAGCAGTTCTTC.

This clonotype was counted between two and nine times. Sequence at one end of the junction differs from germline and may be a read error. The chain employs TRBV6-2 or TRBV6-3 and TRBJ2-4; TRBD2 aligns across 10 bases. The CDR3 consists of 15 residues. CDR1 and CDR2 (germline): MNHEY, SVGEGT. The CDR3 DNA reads TGTGCCAGCAGCCTAGCGGGAGCCGCCAAGAACATTCAGTACTTC. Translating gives CASSLAGAAKNIQYF.

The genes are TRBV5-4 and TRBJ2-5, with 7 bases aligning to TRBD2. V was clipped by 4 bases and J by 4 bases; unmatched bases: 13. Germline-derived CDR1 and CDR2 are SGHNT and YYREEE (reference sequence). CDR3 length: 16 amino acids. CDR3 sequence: CASSPGLISEGETQYF. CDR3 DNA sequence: TGTGCCAGCAGCCCGGGACTAATCTCAGAGGGAGAGACCCAGTACTTC. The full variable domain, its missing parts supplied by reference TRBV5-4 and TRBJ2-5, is ETGVTQSPTHLIKTRGQQVTLRCSSQSGHNTVSWYQQALGQGPQFIFQYYREEENGRGNFPPRFSGLQFPNYSSELNVNALELDDSALYLCASSPGLISEGETQYFGPGTRLLVL.

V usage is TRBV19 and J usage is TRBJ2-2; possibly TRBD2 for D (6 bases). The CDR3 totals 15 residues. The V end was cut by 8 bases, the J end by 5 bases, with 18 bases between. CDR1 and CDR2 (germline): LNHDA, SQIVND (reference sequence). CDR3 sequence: CASFEAGGPTGELFF. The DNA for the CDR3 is TGTGCCAGTTTCGAAGCGGGCGGCCCGACCGGGGAGCTGTTTTTT.